This entry lists 29 T cell receptor beta chains sequenced from one sample in a study of early T cells in non-severe SARS-CoV-2 infection. Each CDR3 protein gets one entry after TCRdb re-called the 5' RACE reads with MiXCR. The repertoire holds fewer than 85,000 distinct CDR3 sequences, with around 16% as singletons. Sequencing was carried out using whole blood. These TCRs come from an adult who was a healthcare worker with PCR-confirmed SARS-CoV-2 infection or an uninfected control (not recorded which).

Many counts were recorded for this clonotype. The genes are TRBV29-1 and TRBJ1-4; D not resolved. Between the trimmed V and J ends, which lost 4 bases and 5 bases, there was a span of 11 bases. This CDR3 is 13 amino acids long. Germline V gives CDR1 SQVTM, CDR2 ANQGSEA. The CDR3 sequence is CSVGRAPNEKLFF. The CDR3 bases are TGCAGCGTTGGGAGGGCACCGAATGAAAAACTGTTTTTT. The full variable domain, with the rest looked up from reference TRBV29-1 and TRBJ1-4, is SAVISQKPSRDICQRGTSLTIQCQVDSQVTMMFWYRQQPGQSLTLIATANQGSEATYESGFVIDKFPISRPNLTFSTLTVSNMSPEDSSIYLCSVGRAPNEKLFFGSGTQLSVL.

A few counts support this clonotype. The V call is TRBV21-1, the J call TRBJ2-7. TRBV21-1 is a pseudogene locus. The CDR3 extends over 16 amino acids. The CDR3: CASSKRTPASDYEQYF. DNA of the CDR3: TGTGCCAGCAGCAAAAGAACCCCAGCCTCAGACTACGAGCAGTACTTC.

A few counts support this clonotype. The CDR3 DNA is TGCGCCAGCAGCGGGATCACCGGGACCGAGCAGTACTTC. This translates into CASSGITGTEQYF. J is TRBJ2-7 and V is TRBV5-1; TRBD1 or TRBD2 may be the D gene (5 bases each). This CDR3 is 13 amino acids long. Trimming shortened V by 4 bases and J by 6 bases, and 14 bases separated the two germline ends. Germline CDR1 is SGHRS and CDR2 is YFSETQ. Combining the CDR3 with reference TRBV5-1 and TRBJ2-7 gives the whole variable domain KAGVTQTPRYLIKTRGQQVTLSCSPISGHRSVSWYQQTPGQGLQFLFEYFSETQRNKGNFPGRFSGRQFSNSRSEMNVSTLELGDSALYLCASSGITGTEQYFGPGTRLTVT.

The genes are TRBV7-2 and TRBJ1-5, with D hard to call. The V end was cut by 5 bases, the J end by 4 bases, with 6 bases between. Germline V gene lookup returns CDR1 SGHTA and CDR2 FQGNSA. The CDR3 length is 12 residues. The CDR3 region is CASSLANQPQHF. In nucleotides, the CDR3 is TGTGCCAGCAGCCTGGCTAATCAGCCCCAGCATTTT.

This chain joins TRBV7-2 and TRBJ2-7; D call uncertain. The length of the CDR3 is 15 residues. V was cut by 5 bases and J by 1 base, with 15 bases left in between. The V gene's germline CDR1 is SGHTA and CDR2 FQGNSA. The CDR3 DNA sequence: TGTGCCAGCAGCCCTGACCTGCTGAGGTCCTACGAGCAGTACTTC. This sequence encodes CASSPDLLRSYEQYF.

CDR3 residues: CASSFSGGQPQHF. The CDR3 DNA is TGTGCCAGCAGTTTTTCCGGTGGGCAGCCCCAGCATTTT. This chain connects TRBV6-5 to TRBJ1-5, with no clear D. This CDR3 comprises 13 residues. Germline CDR1 MNHEY, CDR2 SVGAGI. Trimming removed 4 bases from V and 7 bases from J, with 11 bases in between.

Notes on this clonotype: A single base separates this from a much larger clone, so it may be a read error. This chain connects TRBV2 to TRBJ2-3, with TRBD2 matching 10 bases. The CDR3 is 15 residues long. V trimming: 4 bases; J trimming: 8 bases; junction bases outside the gene matches: 9. Germline assignment: CDR1 SNHLY and CDR2 FYNNEI. CDR3 protein: CASSASGRVPSTQYF. Here the CDR3 DNA reads TGTGCCAGCAGTGCGAGCGGGAGGGTCCCTAGTACGCAGTATTTT.

This clonotype showed up just a few times. The CDR3 sequence is CSAEGMKNNQPQHF. DNA for the CDR3: TGCAGTGCGGAGGGTATGAAGAACAATCAGCCCCAGCATTTT. V and J are TRBV20-1 and TRBJ1-5; no clear D gene. Trimming shortened V by 6 bases and J by 3 bases, and 15 bases separated the two germline ends. The CDR3 has 14 residues. Germline V gene lookup returns CDR1 DFQATT and CDR2 SNEGSKA (reference sequence).

This clonotype turned up a few times. CDR3 DNA sequence: TGTGCCAGTAGTAGGCCCAGGAGTAATGAAAAACTGTTTTTT. This sequence encodes CASSRPRSNEKLFF. This chain links TRBV19 with TRBJ1-4, with D unclear. The CDR3 is 14 amino acids. Trimming left V 4 bases short and J 4 bases short, with 10 bases between. In germline, CDR1 is LNHDA, CDR2 SQIVND (reference sequence).

V is TRBV4-1 and J is TRBJ1-4; D remains unclear. Germline V gene sequence: CDR1 MGHRA, CDR2 YSYEKL. The CDR3 covers 13 residues. V lost 1 base and J 8 bases, leaving 8 bases between the germline ends. As DNA, the CDR3 is TGCGCCAGCAGCCAAGTTCTTCTCGAAAAACTGTTTTTT. This codes for CASSQVLLEKLFF.

The chain links TRBV5-6 to TRBJ2-3, with D possibly being TRBD1 (7 bases). This CDR3 has 15 amino acids. V shed 3 bases and J shed 6 bases, with 17 bases lying between them. Germline CDR1 and CDR2: SGHDT and YYEEEE. CDR3 loop: CASSSVTGEADTQYF. CDR3 coding DNA: TGTGCCAGCAGCTCGGTTACAGGGGAGGCCGATACGCAGTATTTT. Full variable domain (missing parts from reference TRBV5-6 and TRBJ2-3): DAGVTQSPTHLIKTRGQQVTLRCSPKSGHDTVSWYQQALGQGPQFIFQYYEEEERQRGNFPDRFSGHQFPNYSSELNVNALLLGDSALYLCASSSVTGEADTQYFGPGTRLTVL.

This clonotype appeared a few times. The V gene is TRBV5-6, the J gene TRBJ1-5; D perhaps matches TRBD1 (6 bases). Germline V gives CDR1 SGHDT, CDR2 YYEEEE. This CDR3 comprises 16 residues. The germline V and J ends were trimmed by 4 bases and 3 bases, with 17 bases remaining between them. Here the CDR3 DNA reads TGTGCCAGCAGCATAAGAACAGGGTCCTTCAATCAGCCCCAGCATTTT. The encoded protein is CASSIRTGSFNQPQHF.

J is TRBJ1-1 and V is TRBV12-3 or TRBV12-4, with 9 bases lining up with TRBD1. V lost 5 bases to trimming and J lost 11 bases; unmatched junction nucleotides: 6. The CDR3 spans 12 residues. CDR3 protein: CASSHRGLGAFF. The CDR3 DNA reads as TGTGCCAGCAGTCACAGGGGGCTGGGGGCTTTCTTT.

The genes are TRBV24-1 and TRBJ1-2; TRBD1 is a possible D gene (6 bases). Germline V gives CDR1 KGHDR, CDR2 SFDVKD. The CDR3 has 17 residues. Trimming stripped 5 bases from V and 5 bases from J, with 23 bases between. DNA of the CDR3: TGTGCCACCAGTGGTGCCCAACCTAGGGACAAGGGATATGGCTACACCTTC. Amino acid sequence: CATSGAQPRDKGYGYTF.

A single count supports this clonotype. This chain uses TRBV11-2 with TRBJ2-7; D is possibly TRBD1 (5 bases). This CDR3 is built from 13 residues. Germline values: CDR1 SGHAT, CDR2 FQNNGV. V lost 5 bases and J lost 4, with 12 bases in between. In DNA, the CDR3 is TGTGCCAGCAGCGAAGCAGGGATTTACGAGCAGTACTTC. Encoded protein: CASSEAGIYEQYF. The whole variable domain, remainder taken from reference TRBV11-2 and TRBJ2-7, is EAGVAQSPRYKIIEKRQSVAFWCNPISGHATLYWYQQILGQGPKLLIQFQNNGVVDDSQLPKDRFSAERLKGVDSTLKIQPAKLEDSAVYLCASSEAGIYEQYFGPGTRLTVT.

The V and J genes are TRBV9 and TRBJ1-5; 8 bases line up with TRBD1. V gave up 0 bases and J gave up 5 bases; unmatched junction bases: 10. The germline V gene encodes CDR1 SGDLS and CDR2 YYNGEE. The CDR3 is made up of 17 amino acids. Here the CDR3 reads CASSVGGQDLLYQPQHF. The CDR3 region has the DNA TGTGCCAGCAGCGTAGGGGGACAGGATCTCCTATATCAGCCCCAGCATTTT.

There are a few counts of this clonotype. V and J are TRBV15 and TRBJ2-1; unclear D gene. The germline V gene has CDR1 LNHNV and CDR2 YYDKDF (reference sequence). Deletions cut 3 bases from V and 8 bases from J, with 11 bases between. This CDR3 has 13 amino acids. CDR3 residues: CATSRDVVDEQFF. For the CDR3, the DNA is TGTGCCACCAGCAGGGACGTGGTCGATGAGCAGTTCTTC.

This clonotype was picked up a small number of times. The CDR3 region has the DNA TGCAGTGCCTCGGAGGGCAATCAGCCCCAGCATTTT. This sequence encodes CSASEGNQPQHF. This chain links TRBV20-1 with TRBJ1-5; D remains unclear. The CDR3 sequence is 12 residues long. Germline lookup yields CDR1 DFQATT and CDR2 SNEGSKA (reference sequence). The V gene lost 6 bases and the J gene lost 2 bases, with 8 bases spanning the gap.

This clonotype occurred a few times. The chain carries TRBV10-3 and TRBJ2-3, with D possibly matching TRBD1 (6 bases). Germline CDR1 is ENHRY and CDR2 is SYGVKD. With 6 bases removed from V and 3 bases from J, the gap between germline ends came to 16 bases. CDR3 length: 15 amino acids. The CDR3 here is CAISTPGQSTDTQYF. DNA for the CDR3: TGTGCCATCAGCACCCCCGGACAGTCGACAGATACGCAGTATTTT.

The genes are TRBV7-3 and TRBJ1-6, with D uncertain. This CDR3 contains 14 residues. V was pared by 1 base and J by 8 bases, with 9 bases between. Germline V gene sequence: CDR1 SGHTA, CDR2 FQGTGA. CDR3 DNA: TGTGCCAGCAGCTTAAGCCTCCCTGATTCACCCCTCCACTTT. Translation gives CASSLSLPDSPLHF. Complete variable domain (other parts from reference TRBV7-3 and TRBJ1-6): GAGVSQTPSNKVTEKGKYVELRCDPISGHTALYWYRQSLGQGPEFLIYFQGTGAADDSGLPNDRFFAVRPEGSVSTLKIQRTERGDSAVYLCASSLSLPDSPLHFGNGTRLTVT.

The CDR3 DNA follows: TGTGCCAGCAGCTTACGGACAGGGGGCTATGAGCAGTTCTTC. This sequence encodes CASSLRTGGYEQFF. The chain recombines TRBV13 with TRBJ2-1; 11 bases agree with TRBD1. The CDR3 is 14 amino acids. The V segment lost 2 bases and the J segment 8 bases; nucleotides outside the gene matches: 2. Germline V gene lookup returns CDR1 PRHDT and CDR2 FYEKMQ (reference sequence).

The chain uses TRBV28 and TRBJ1-5; 8 bases line up with TRBD1. The junction had 9 bases not matched to a gene; V was cut back by 5 bases and J by 6 bases. The CDR3 runs to 15 residues. Germline V gives CDR1 MDHEN, CDR2 SYDVKM. The CDR3 nucleotides are TGTGCCAGCAGTCAAGAGACAGGGGCAGGTCAGCCCCAGCATTTT. Protein: CASSQETGAGQPQHF.

The table lists this clonotype with many counts. J is TRBJ1-1 and V is TRBV12-3 or TRBV12-4; tentatively, D is TRBD1 (6 bases). CDR3 length equals 13 residues. Trimming pared 7 bases from V and 11 bases from J, leaving 20 bases between. Here the CDR3 reads CASTQQGTFRAFF. The CDR3 DNA sequence: TGTGCCAGCACCCAACAGGGAACGTTTCGCGCTTTCTTT.

This clonotype was counted ten times or more. The gene calls are TRBV18 and TRBJ2-3; D remains ambiguous. This CDR3 region has 12 residues. Germline CDR1 is KGHSH and CDR2 is LQKENI. V lost 6 bases to trimming and J lost 0 bases, with 4 bases between them. For the CDR3, the DNA is TGTGCCAGCTCCCCTAGCACAGATACGCAGTATTTT. Protein sequence: CASSPSTDTQYF.

The chain has TRBV11-3 and TRBJ1-6; D uncertain. Trimming pared 5 bases from V and 5 bases from J, leaving 10 bases between. Germline CDR1 and CDR2: SGHNT and YENEEA. This CDR3 region has 14 residues. CDR3 protein: CASSPQTDNSPLHF. CDR3 sequence (DNA): TGTGCCAGCAGCCCTCAGACGGATAATTCACCCCTCCACTTT.

The gene calls are TRBV18 and TRBJ2-5; weak D call: TRBD2 (5 bases). Trimming shortened V by 5 bases and J by 2 bases, and 9 bases separated the two germline ends. The CDR3 loop spans 13 amino acids. CDR1 is KGHSH and CDR2 is LQKENI in the germline V gene. The CDR3 is CASSTGIQETQYF. The DNA of the CDR3 is TGTGCCAGCTCAACGGGAATTCAAGAGACCCAGTACTTC.

This clonotype was detected only a few times. The chain couples TRBV7-3 to TRBJ2-7; D is perhaps TRBD1 (6 bases). CDR1 and CDR2 (germline): SGHTA, FQGTGA. The CDR3 sequence is 14 residues long. V shed 2 bases and J shed 3 bases, with 11 bases lying between them. CDR3 sequence reads: CASSLGGLDYEQYF. The DNA of the CDR3 is TGTGCCAGCAGCTTAGGGGGCTTGGACTACGAGCAGTACTTC.

This clonotype was counted only a few times. The junction and the germline gene differ at one end; a read error may be behind it. The chain carries TRBV20-1 and TRBJ1-3; D is ambiguous. The CDR3 spans 15 residues. The germline CDR1 and CDR2 sequences are DFQATT and SNEGSKA (reference sequence). The CDR3 DNA reads TGCAGTGCTAGGCAGGATCTGAACTCTGAAAACACCATATATTTT. Protein product: CSARQDLNSENTIYF.

This clonotype was detected many times. CDR3 in amino acids: CSARDLTRVRIEQFF. The CDR3 region has the DNA TGCAGTGCTAGAGATTTGACTAGAGTAAGAATTGAGCAGTTCTTC. The chain has TRBV20-1 and TRBJ2-1; maybe TRBD2 (6 bases). The CDR3 covers 15 residues. Germline V lookup: CDR1 DFQATT, CDR2 SNEGSKA (reference sequence). V lost 0 bases and J lost 9, with 18 bases in between.